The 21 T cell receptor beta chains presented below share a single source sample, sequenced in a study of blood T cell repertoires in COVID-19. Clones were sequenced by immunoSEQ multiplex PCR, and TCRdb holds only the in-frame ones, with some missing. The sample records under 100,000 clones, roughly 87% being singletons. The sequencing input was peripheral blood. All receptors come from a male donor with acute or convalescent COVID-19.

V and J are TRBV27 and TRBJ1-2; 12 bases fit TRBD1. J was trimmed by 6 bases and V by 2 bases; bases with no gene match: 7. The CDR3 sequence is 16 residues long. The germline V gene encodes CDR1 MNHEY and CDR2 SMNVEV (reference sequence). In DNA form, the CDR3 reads TGTGCCAGCAGTTTAACTGGGACAGGGGGCGACGATGGCTACACCTTC. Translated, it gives CASSLTGTGGDDGYTF.

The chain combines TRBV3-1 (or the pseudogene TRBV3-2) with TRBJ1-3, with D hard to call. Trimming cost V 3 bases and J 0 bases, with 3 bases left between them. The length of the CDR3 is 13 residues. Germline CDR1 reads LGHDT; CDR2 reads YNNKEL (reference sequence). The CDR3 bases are TGTGCCAGCAGCCAGGCCTCTGGAAACACCATATATTTT. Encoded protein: CASSQASGNTIYF.

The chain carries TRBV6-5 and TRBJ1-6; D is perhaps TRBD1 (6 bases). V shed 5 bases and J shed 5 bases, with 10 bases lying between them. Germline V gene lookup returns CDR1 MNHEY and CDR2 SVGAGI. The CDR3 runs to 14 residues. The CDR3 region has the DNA TGTGCCAGCAGTCGGACAGCAGATAATTCACCCCTCCACTTT. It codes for CASSRTADNSPLHF.

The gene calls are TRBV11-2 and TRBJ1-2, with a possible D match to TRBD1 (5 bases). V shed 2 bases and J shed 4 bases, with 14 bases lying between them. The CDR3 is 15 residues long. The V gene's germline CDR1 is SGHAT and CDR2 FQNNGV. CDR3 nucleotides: TGTGCCAGCAGCTTACGGGGGACCCCCGTCTATGGCTACACCTTC. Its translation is CASSLRGTPVYGYTF.

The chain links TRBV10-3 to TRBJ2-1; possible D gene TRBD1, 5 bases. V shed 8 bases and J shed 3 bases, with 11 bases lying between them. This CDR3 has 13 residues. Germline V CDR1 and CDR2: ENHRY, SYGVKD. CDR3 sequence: CAIGRGHYNEQFF. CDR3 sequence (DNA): TGTGCCATCGGAAGGGGTCACTACAATGAGCAGTTCTTC.

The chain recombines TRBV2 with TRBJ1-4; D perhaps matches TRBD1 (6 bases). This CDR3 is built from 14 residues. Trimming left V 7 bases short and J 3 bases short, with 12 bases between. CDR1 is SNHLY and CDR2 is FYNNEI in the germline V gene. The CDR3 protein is CASIKDRSNEKLFF. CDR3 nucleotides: TGTGCCAGCATTAAAGACAGGTCTAATGAAAAACTGTTTTTT.

The CDR3 protein is CASSPTGASYEQYF. The CDR3 region has the DNA TGCGCCAGCAGCCCCACAGGGGCCTCCTACGAGCAGTACTTC. This rearrangement joins TRBV4-1 to TRBJ2-7; 7 nucleotides align to TRBD1. From germline, CDR1 is MGHRA and CDR2 YSYEKL. The CDR3 extends over 14 amino acids. Trimming cost V 4 bases and J 0 bases; bases outside gene matches: 3.

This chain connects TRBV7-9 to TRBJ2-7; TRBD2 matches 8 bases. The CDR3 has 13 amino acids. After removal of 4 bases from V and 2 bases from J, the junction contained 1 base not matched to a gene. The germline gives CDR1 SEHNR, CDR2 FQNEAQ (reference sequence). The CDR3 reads CASSSGGAYEQYF. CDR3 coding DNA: TGTGCCAGCAGCTCCGGGGGGGCCTACGAGCAGTACTTC.

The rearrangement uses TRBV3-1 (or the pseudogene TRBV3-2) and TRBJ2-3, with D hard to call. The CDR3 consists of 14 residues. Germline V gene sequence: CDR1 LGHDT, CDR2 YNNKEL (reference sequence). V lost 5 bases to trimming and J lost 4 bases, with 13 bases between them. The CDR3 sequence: CASSVVVAADTQYF. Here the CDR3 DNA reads TGTGCCAGCAGCGTCGTGGTAGCAGCAGATACGCAGTATTTT.

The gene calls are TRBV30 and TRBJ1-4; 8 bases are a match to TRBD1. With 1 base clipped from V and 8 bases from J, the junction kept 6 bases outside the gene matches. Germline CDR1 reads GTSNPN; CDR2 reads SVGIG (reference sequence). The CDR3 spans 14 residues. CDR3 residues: CAWSDRQGREKLFF. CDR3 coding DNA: TGTGCCTGGAGTGATCGACAGGGGCGGGAAAAACTGTTTTTT.

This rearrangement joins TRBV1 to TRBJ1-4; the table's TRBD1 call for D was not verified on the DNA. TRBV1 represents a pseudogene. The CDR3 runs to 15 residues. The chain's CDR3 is CTNPPLQTTNEKLFF. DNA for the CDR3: TGCACCAACCCTCCTCTACAGACAACTAATGAAAAACTGTTTTTT.

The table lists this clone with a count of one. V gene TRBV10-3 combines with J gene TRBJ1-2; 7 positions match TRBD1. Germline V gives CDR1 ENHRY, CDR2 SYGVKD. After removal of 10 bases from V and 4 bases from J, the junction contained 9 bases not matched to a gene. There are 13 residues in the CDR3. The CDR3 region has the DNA TGTGCCACAGCCCGGACAGGCGGCTATGGCTACACCTTC. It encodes CATARTGGYGYTF.

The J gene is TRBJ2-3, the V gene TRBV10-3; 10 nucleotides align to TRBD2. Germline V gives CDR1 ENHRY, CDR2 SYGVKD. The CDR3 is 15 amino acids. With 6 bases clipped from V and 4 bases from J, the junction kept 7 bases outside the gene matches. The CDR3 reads CAISQQRGGADTQYF. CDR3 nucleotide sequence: TGTGCCATCAGCCAGCAGCGGGGGGGGGCAGATACGCAGTATTTT.

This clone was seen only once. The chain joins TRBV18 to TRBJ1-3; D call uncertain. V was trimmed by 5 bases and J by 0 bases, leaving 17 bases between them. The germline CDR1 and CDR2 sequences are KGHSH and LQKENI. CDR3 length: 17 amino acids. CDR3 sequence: CASSSEGSGFSGNTIYF. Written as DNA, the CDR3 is TGTGCCAGCTCATCGGAGGGATCTGGATTCTCTGGAAACACCATATATTTT.

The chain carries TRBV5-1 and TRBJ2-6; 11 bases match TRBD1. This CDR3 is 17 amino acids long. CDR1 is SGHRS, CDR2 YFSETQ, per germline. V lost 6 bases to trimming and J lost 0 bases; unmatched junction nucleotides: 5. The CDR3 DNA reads TGCGCCAGCAACTCCGGGACAGGGGGCTCTGGGGCCAACGTCCTGACTTTC. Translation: CASNSGTGGSGANVLTF. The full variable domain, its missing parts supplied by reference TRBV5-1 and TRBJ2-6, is KAGVTQTPRYLIKTRGQQVTLSCSPISGHRSVSWYQQTPGQGLQFLFEYFSETQRNKGNFPGRFSGRQFSNSRSEMNVSTLELGDSALYLCASNSGTGGSGANVLTFGAGSRLTVL.

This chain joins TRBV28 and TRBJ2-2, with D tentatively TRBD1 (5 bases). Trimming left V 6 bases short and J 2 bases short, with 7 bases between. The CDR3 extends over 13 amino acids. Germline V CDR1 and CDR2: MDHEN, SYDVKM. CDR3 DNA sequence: TGTGCCAGCAGAGGACAAAACACCGGGGAGCTGTTTTTT. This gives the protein CASRGQNTGELFF.

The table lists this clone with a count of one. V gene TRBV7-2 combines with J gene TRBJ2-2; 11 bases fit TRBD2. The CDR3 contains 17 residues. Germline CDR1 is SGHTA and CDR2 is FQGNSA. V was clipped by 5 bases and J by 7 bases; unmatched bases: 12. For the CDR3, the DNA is TGTGCCAGCAGCCCGTCACTAGCGGGGGCCAAGCGCGGGGAGCTGTTTTTT. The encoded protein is CASSPSLAGAKRGELFF.

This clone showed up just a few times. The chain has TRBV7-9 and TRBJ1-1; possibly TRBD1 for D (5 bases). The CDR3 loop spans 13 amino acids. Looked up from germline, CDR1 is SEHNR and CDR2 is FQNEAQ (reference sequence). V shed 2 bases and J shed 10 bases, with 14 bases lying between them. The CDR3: CASSLSGIIGAFF. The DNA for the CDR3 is TGTGCCAGCAGCTTATCAGGGATTATAGGAGCTTTCTTT.

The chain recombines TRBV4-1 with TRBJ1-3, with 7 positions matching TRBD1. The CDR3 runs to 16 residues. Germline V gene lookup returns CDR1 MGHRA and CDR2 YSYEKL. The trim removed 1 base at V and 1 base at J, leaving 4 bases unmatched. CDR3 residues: CASSQGDSRSGNTIYF. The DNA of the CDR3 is TGCGCCAGCAGCCAAGGGGACAGCCGGTCTGGAAACACCATATATTTT.

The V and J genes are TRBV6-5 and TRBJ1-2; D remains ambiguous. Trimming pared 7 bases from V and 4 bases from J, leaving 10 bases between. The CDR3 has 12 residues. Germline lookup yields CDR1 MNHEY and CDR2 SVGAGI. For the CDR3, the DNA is TGTGCCAGCAACAGTTTACCCTATGGCTACACCTTC. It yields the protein CASNSLPYGYTF.

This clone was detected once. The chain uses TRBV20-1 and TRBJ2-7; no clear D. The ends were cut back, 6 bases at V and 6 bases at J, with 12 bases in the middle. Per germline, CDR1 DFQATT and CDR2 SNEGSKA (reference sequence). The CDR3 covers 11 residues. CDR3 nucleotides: TGCAGTGCCCCTCTAATATCCGAGCAGTACTTC. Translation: CSAPLISEQYF.